This T cell receptor beta chain appears in the sequencing data of a study of blood T cell repertoires in COVID-19. J lost 9 bases, V lost 5 bases, and 9 bases had no gene match. The CDR3 covers 13 residues. Germline loops: CDR1 SGHTA, CDR2 FQGTGA. The protocol was immunoSEQ multiplex PCR, while the TCRdb copy is restricted to in-frame clones and leaves out a portion. The profile shows about 200,000 clones, around nine tenths of them singletons. Sequenced: peripheral blood. The rearrangement links TRBV7-3 to TRBJ1-1, with 7 bases aligning to TRBD1. This clonotype was obtained from a man aged 60 to 75 who had recovered from COVID-19. The CDR3 spells CASSPPGQQKAFF. Here the CDR3 DNA reads TGTGCCAGCAGCCCCCCGGGACAGCAAAAAGCTTTCTTT. Together with reference TRBV7-3 and TRBJ1-1, the CDR3 gives the full variable domain: GAGVSQTPSNKVTEKGKYVELRCDPISGHTALYWYRQSLGQGPEFLIYFQGTGAADDSGLPNDRFFAVRPEGSVSTLKIQRTERGDSAVYLCASSPPGQQKAFFGQGTRLTVV.